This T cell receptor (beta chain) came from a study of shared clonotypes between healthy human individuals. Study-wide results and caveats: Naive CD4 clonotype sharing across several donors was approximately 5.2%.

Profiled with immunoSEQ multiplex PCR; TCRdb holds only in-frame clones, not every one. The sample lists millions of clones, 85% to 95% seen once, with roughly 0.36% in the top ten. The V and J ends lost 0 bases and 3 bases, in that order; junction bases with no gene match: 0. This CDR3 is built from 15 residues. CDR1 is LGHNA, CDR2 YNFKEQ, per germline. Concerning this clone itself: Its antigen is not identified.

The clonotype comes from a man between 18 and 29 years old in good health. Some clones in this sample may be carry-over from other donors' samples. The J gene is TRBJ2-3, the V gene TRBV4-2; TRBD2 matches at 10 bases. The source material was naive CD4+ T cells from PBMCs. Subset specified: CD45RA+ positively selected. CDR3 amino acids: CASSQELAGTDTQYF. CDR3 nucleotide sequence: TGTGCCAGCAGCCAAGAACTAGCGGGAACAGATACGCAGTATTTT.